The 9 T cell receptor beta chains presented below share a single source sample, sequenced in a study of blood T cell repertoires in COVID-19. Clones were read by immunoSEQ multiplex PCR, and TCRdb kept only the in-frame ones, dropping some. The data show 400,000 or so clones, around nine tenths seen once. Material for sequencing was peripheral blood. The receptor set was obtained from a young man with COVID-19, enrolled during active disease.

The chain couples TRBV6-1 to TRBJ2-3; TRBD2 matches 7 bases. CDR1 and CDR2 (germline): MNHNS, SASEGT. The CDR3 runs to 14 residues. V was clipped by 2 bases and J by 14 bases; unmatched bases: 13. Here the CDR3 DNA reads TGTGCCAGCAGTGAACCTTTAGAGGGGAGGGTTTCGTATTTT. Translated: CASSEPLEGRVSYF.

This clone was seen once. The V gene is TRBV19, the J gene TRBJ1-1, with TRBD1 matching 8 bases. The CDR3 has 12 amino acids. Germline CDR1 and CDR2: LNHDA and SQIVND (reference sequence). Trimming removed 8 bases from V and 7 bases from J; junction bases left unmatched: 6. The CDR3 sequence: CASGQGSGEAFF. CDR3 nucleotide sequence: TGTGCCAGTGGACAGGGCTCGGGTGAAGCTTTCTTT.

The chain joins TRBV7-8 to TRBJ1-2, with 9 bases that match TRBD1. The ends lost 1 base at V and 4 bases at J; junction bases unmatched: 10. This CDR3 is 17 amino acids long. Germline CDR1 and CDR2: SGHVS and FQNEAQ. CDR3 sequence (DNA): TGTGCCAGCAGCTTAGGAGGTCGACAGGGGGAGGTCTATGGCTACACCTTC. It yields the protein CASSLGGRQGEVYGYTF. Drawing the rest from reference TRBV7-8 and TRBJ1-2, the complete variable domain is GAGVSQSPRYKVAKRGQDVALRCDPISGHVSLFWYQQALGQGPEFLTYFQNEAQLDKSGLPSDRFFAERPEGSVSTLKIQRTQQEDSAVYLCASSLGGRQGEVYGYTFGSGTRLTVV.

The chain employs TRBV9 and TRBJ2-5; the D gene is possibly TRBD1 (6 bases). Germline loops: CDR1 SGDLS, CDR2 YYNGEE. Trimming pared 2 bases from V and 2 bases from J, leaving 16 bases between. The CDR3 runs 16 residues. DNA of the CDR3: TGTGCCAGCAGCGTTTCTGTGGGGGCACCTCAAGAGACCCAGTACTTC. It codes for CASSVSVGAPQETQYF.

V is TRBV3-1 (or the pseudogene TRBV3-2) and J is TRBJ2-3; 8 nucleotides align to TRBD2. Germline V CDR1 and CDR2: LGHDT, YNNKEL (reference sequence). The CDR3 length is 14 residues. After removal of 1 base from V and 9 bases from J, the junction contained 6 bases not matched to a gene. The CDR3 spells CASSQAGGGGTQYF. As DNA, the CDR3 is TGTGCCAGCAGCCAAGCCGGGGGCGGGGGGACGCAGTATTTT.

The chain carries TRBV12-5 and TRBJ2-3, with D perhaps TRBD2 (5 bases). Germline CDR1 is LGHNT and CDR2 is FRNRAP. Trimming removed 0 bases from V and 4 bases from J, with 11 bases in between. This CDR3 comprises 15 residues. DNA of the CDR3: TGTGCTAGTGGTTTGGTAATGGTGGAGGCAGATACGCAGTATTTT. This translates into CASGLVMVEADTQYF. Combining the CDR3 with reference TRBV12-5 and TRBJ2-3 gives the whole variable domain DARVTQTPRHKVTEMGQEVTMRCQPILGHNTVFWYRQTMMQGLELLAYFRNRAPLDDSGMPKDRFSAEMPDATLATLKIQPSEPRDSAVYFCASGLVMVEADTQYFGPGTRLTVL.

V and J are TRBV7-2 and TRBJ2-3, with unresolved D. Trimming removed 1 base from V and 1 base from J, with 9 bases in between. Germline CDR1 is SGHTA and CDR2 is FQGNSA. The CDR3 runs to 15 residues. The CDR3 DNA reads as TGTGCCAGCAGCTTAGAATCGGGTGGCACAGATACGCAGTATTTT. This sequence encodes CASSLESGGTDTQYF. Together with reference TRBV7-2 and TRBJ2-3, the CDR3 gives the full variable domain: GAGVSQSPSNKVTEKGKDVELRCDPISGHTALYWYRQSLGQGLEFLIYFQGNSAPDKSGLPSDRFSAERTGGSVSTLTIQRTQQEDSAVYLCASSLESGGTDTQYFGPGTRLTVL.

V is TRBV18 and J is TRBJ1-6; a possible D gene is TRBD1 (6 bases). Germline CDR1 is KGHSH and CDR2 is LQKENI. The CDR3 is made up of 14 amino acids. Trimming pared 5 bases from V and 5 bases from J, leaving 10 bases between. The CDR3 protein is CASSKQGDNSPLHF. The CDR3 bases are TGTGCCAGCTCAAAACAGGGTGATAATTCACCCCTCCACTTT.

The chain carries TRBV11-2 and TRBJ1-3; TRBD1 aligns across 11 bases. CDR1 SGHAT and CDR2 FQNNGV come from the germline V gene. V was pared by 0 bases and J by 0 bases, with 10 bases of the junction left unmatched. The length of the CDR3 is 20 residues. The CDR3 DNA reads as TGTGCCAGCAGCTTAGAAGGGACAGGGGGACCGTTCTCCTCTGGAAACACCATATATTTT. Its translation is CASSLEGTGGPFSSGNTIYF.